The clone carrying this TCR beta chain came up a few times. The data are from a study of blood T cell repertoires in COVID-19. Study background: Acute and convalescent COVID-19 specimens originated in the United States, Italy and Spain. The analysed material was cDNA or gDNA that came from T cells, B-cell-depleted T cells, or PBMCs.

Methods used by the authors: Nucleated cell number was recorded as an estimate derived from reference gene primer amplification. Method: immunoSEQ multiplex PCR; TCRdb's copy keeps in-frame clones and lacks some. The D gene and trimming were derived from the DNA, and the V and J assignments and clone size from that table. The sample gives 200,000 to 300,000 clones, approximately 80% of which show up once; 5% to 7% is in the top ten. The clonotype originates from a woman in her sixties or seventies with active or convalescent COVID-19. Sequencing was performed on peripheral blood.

This CDR3 reads CASSTGGSGSYNEQFF. The CDR3 DNA is TGTGCCAGTAGTACCGGCGGGAGCGGATCCTACAATGAGCAGTTCTTC. The chain carries TRBV19 and TRBJ2-1; 7 positions agree with TRBD2. V shed 4 bases and J 1 base; nucleotides not matched to a gene: 7. The CDR3 runs 16 residues. Looked up from germline, CDR1 is LNHDA and CDR2 is SQIVND (reference sequence).